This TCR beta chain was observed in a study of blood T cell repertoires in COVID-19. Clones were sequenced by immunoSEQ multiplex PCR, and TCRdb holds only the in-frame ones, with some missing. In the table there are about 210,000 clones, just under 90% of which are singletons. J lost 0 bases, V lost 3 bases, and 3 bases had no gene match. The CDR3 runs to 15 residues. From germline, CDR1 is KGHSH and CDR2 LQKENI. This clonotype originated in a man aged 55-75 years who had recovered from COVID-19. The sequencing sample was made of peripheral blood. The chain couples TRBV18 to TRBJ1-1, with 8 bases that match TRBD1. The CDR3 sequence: CASSPLTGVNTEAFF. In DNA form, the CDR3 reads TGTGCCAGCTCACCCCTGACAGGGGTGAACACTGAAGCTTTCTTT.